These 18 T cell receptor beta chains originate from one sample sequenced in a study of blood T cell repertoires in COVID-19. Here immunoSEQ multiplex PCR was the method, and the copy in TCRdb shows in-frame clones only, minus some. The table includes 490,000 or so clones, 88% detected once. Material: PBMCs or T cells enriched from blood (not recorded which). These receptors were obtained from a woman between 35 and 50 years old who had recovered from COVID-19.

The chain combines TRBV12-3 or TRBV12-4 with TRBJ1-2; possibly TRBD1 for D (6 bases). The CDR3 has 13 residues. V was shortened by 6 bases and J by 6 bases, with 14 bases between the two germline ends. The CDR3, as DNA: TGTGCCAGCAGACCGAGGGGGTTAGATGGCTACACCTTC. As protein: CASRPRGLDGYTF.

CDR3 residues: CASRPGRRSTDTQYF. The CDR3 coding sequence is TGTGCCAGCAGACCTGGGAGGCGGTCCACAGATACGCAGTATTTT. The chain has TRBV28 and TRBJ2-3, with D possibly being TRBD2 (6 bases). CDR1 and CDR2 from the germline V gene are MDHEN and SYDVKM. Trimming shortened V by 6 bases and J by 2 bases, and 15 bases separated the two germline ends. CDR3 length: 15 residues.

This chain uses TRBV30 with TRBJ2-1; 10 positions match TRBD2. The junction had 6 bases not matched to a gene; V was cut back by 3 bases and J by 7 bases. Germline lookup yields CDR1 GTSNPN and CDR2 SVGIG (reference sequence). The CDR3 length is 14 residues. The CDR3: CAWSLGLAANEQFF. The CDR3 DNA reads as TGTGCCTGGAGCCTTGGACTAGCGGCGAATGAGCAGTTCTTC.

This clone was seen just once. The chain uses TRBV9 and TRBJ2-2, with 8 bases lining up with TRBD2. The CDR3 covers 18 residues. Germline V gene lookup returns CDR1 SGDLS and CDR2 YYNGEE. Trimming at V came to 1 base and at J to 5 bases, leaving 13 bases not matched to a gene. The CDR3 loop reads CASSVSPLSGRGTGELFF. CDR3 nucleotides: TGTGCCAGCAGCGTATCTCCCCTGAGCGGGAGAGGGACCGGGGAGCTGTTTTTT.

The chain employs TRBV7-2 and TRBJ1-1, with D unresolved. V was clipped by 1 base and J by 10 bases, with 10 bases between them. CDR3 length equals 12 residues. Germline values: CDR1 SGHTA, CDR2 FQGNSA. Written as DNA, the CDR3 is TGTGCCAGCAGCTTAGGAATCCGAGGAGCTTTCTTT. Translated, it gives CASSLGIRGAFF.

The chain employs TRBV5-1 and TRBJ2-7, with 7 bases fitting TRBD1. This CDR3 comprises 14 residues. CDR1 and CDR2 (germline): SGHRS, YFSETQ. V was pared by 5 bases and J by 0 bases, with 5 bases of the junction left unmatched. CDR3 DNA sequence: TGCGCCAGCAGTTACCGGGACAGCTCCTACGAGCAGTACTTC. It translates to CASSYRDSSYEQYF. The entire variable domain, with the rest obtained from reference TRBV5-1 and TRBJ2-7, is as follows: KAGVTQTPRYLIKTRGQQVTLSCSPISGHRSVSWYQQTPGQGLQFLFEYFSETQRNKGNFPGRFSGRQFSNSRSEMNVSTLELGDSALYLCASSYRDSSYEQYFGPGTRLTVT.

This clone appeared a single time. V is TRBV3-1 (or the pseudogene TRBV3-2) and J is TRBJ2-1; D is possibly TRBD1 (6 bases). Between the trimmed V and J ends, which lost 1 base and 2 bases, there was a span of 12 bases. The CDR3 sequence is 16 residues long. The germline V gene has CDR1 LGHDT and CDR2 YNNKEL (reference sequence). The CDR3 spells CASSQVTGSTYNEQFF. The CDR3 coding sequence is TGTGCCAGCAGCCAAGTAACAGGGTCGACCTACAATGAGCAGTTCTTC.

The chain couples TRBV7-6 to TRBJ1-1, with no clear D. V lost 6 bases and J lost 3, with 11 bases in between. The germline V gene has CDR1 SGHVS and CDR2 FNYEAQ. The CDR3 sequence is 13 residues long. Written as DNA, the CDR3 is TGTGCCAGCAGTCCTACCAGGTACACTGAAGCTTTCTTT. Translated, it gives CASSPTRYTEAFF.

The chain carries TRBV9 and TRBJ2-5, with 13 bases fitting TRBD2. Germline V gene lookup returns CDR1 SGDLS and CDR2 YYNGEE. The CDR3 totals 17 residues. V was pared by 3 bases and J by 2 bases, with 7 bases of the junction left unmatched. DNA for the CDR3: TGTGCCAGCAGCGACGGGACTAGCGGGACGAAACAAGAGACCCAGTACTTC. The encoded protein is CASSDGTSGTKQETQYF. The whole variable domain, filled in from reference TRBV9 and TRBJ2-5, reads DSGVTQTPKHLITATGQRVTLRCSPRSGDLSVYWYQQSLDQGLQFLIQYYNGEERAKGNILERFSAQQFPDLHSELNLSSLELGDSALYFCASSDGTSGTKQETQYFGPGTRLLVL.

This chain connects TRBV5-8 to TRBJ2-3; 8 nucleotides match TRBD1. Losses at the gene ends were 1 base for V and 4 bases for J; bases not matched to a gene: 5. The CDR3 totals 15 residues. Germline CDR1 and CDR2: SGHTS and YDEGEE. CDR3 loop: CASSLLDRDADTQYF. DNA of the CDR3: TGTGCCAGCAGCTTGTTGGACAGGGACGCAGATACGCAGTATTTT.

This clone was seen a handful of times. This chain connects TRBV6-1 to TRBJ2-7; D gene uncertain. V lost 2 bases and J 4 bases, leaving 6 bases between the germline ends. There are 12 residues in the CDR3. CDR1 is MNHNS, CDR2 SASEGT, per germline. The chain's CDR3 is CASSESVYEQYF. For the CDR3, the DNA is TGTGCCAGCAGTGAATCTGTTTACGAGCAGTACTTC.

V gene TRBV28 combines with J gene TRBJ1-1; 8 bases are shared with TRBD1. This CDR3 contains 16 residues. After removal of 5 bases from V and 0 bases from J, the junction contained 8 bases not matched to a gene. Germline assignment: CDR1 MDHEN and CDR2 SYDVKM. CDR3: CASSIRTGRLNTEAFF. The CDR3, as DNA: TGTGCCAGCAGTATACGGACAGGGCGATTGAACACTGAAGCTTTCTTT.

The V gene is TRBV7-2, the J gene TRBJ1-3, with D maybe TRBD1 (5 bases). The CDR3 has 15 residues. The V end lost 5 bases, the J end lost 0 bases, and 11 bases lay between the germline ends. Germline V gene lookup returns CDR1 SGHTA and CDR2 FQGNSA. The CDR3 region is CASSPVRVSGNTIYF. The CDR3, as DNA: TGTGCCAGCAGCCCAGTCAGGGTCTCTGGAAACACCATATATTTT.

In DNA form, the CDR3 reads TGTGCCAGCAGTGTAGACAGGGGGCGGGGTCAGCCCCAGCATTTT. Amino acids: CASSVDRGRGQPQHF. V gene TRBV27 combines with J gene TRBJ1-5, with TRBD1 identical over 10 bases. The CDR3 has 15 residues. After removal of 5 bases from V and 6 bases from J, the junction contained 7 bases not matched to a gene. Germline V gene lookup returns CDR1 MNHEY and CDR2 SMNVEV (reference sequence).

The chain links TRBV5-6 to TRBJ2-7, with TRBD1 matching over 10 bases. The CDR3 is 14 residues long. Trimming removed 0 bases from V and 3 bases from J; junction bases left unmatched: 0. Germline V CDR1 and CDR2: SGHDT, YYEEEE. The CDR3 protein is CASSLGTGGYEQYF. The CDR3 DNA follows: TGTGCCAGCAGCTTGGGGACAGGGGGCTACGAGCAGTACTTC.

The chain links TRBV12-3 or TRBV12-4 to TRBJ1-2; possible D gene TRBD1, 5 bases. This CDR3 contains 13 residues. The V and J ends lost 4 bases and 4 bases respectively, with 10 bases between them. In DNA form, the CDR3 reads TGTGCCAGCAGTTATCGCAGGGCCTATGGCTACACCTTC. It yields the protein CASSYRRAYGYTF.

This clone was recorded once. The V gene is TRBV15, the J gene TRBJ1-2; no clear D gene. CDR3 length: 16 amino acids. V lost 0 bases and J lost 2, with 13 bases in between. From germline, CDR1 is LNHNV and CDR2 YYDKDF (reference sequence). The CDR3 DNA follows: TGTGCCACCAGCAGAGATCCGGGATCGGGAAACTATGGCTACACCTTC. Encoded protein: CATSRDPGSGNYGYTF.

CDR3 sequence reads: CASQPGGQGARGYTF. CDR3 bases: TGTGCCAGCCAACCGGGGGGACAGGGGGCGCGGGGCTACACCTTC. The V and J genes are TRBV25-1 and TRBJ1-2; 12 bases fit TRBD1. The CDR3 spans 15 residues. J lost 8 bases, V lost 8 bases, and 12 bases had no gene match. Germline V gives CDR1 MGHDK, CDR2 SYGVNS.